This TCR beta chain is drawn from a study of T cell responses to AZD1222 COVID-19 vaccine. The trim removed 2 bases at V and 4 bases at J, leaving 0 bases unmatched. The CDR3 contains 14 residues. Germline-derived CDR1 and CDR2 are MGHDK and SYGVNS. The study's findings and limits: In a largely white British group with more females than males, clonal diversity was possibly underestimated.

Profiling relied on immunoSEQ multiplex PCR, and the TCRdb table lists in-frame clones only, not all of them. The table has roughly 55,000 clones, about 90% seen once; the top ten hold about 3.9%. On this clone itself: Antigen specificity is unknown.

The chain uses TRBV25-1 and TRBJ1-1; 11 positions agree with TRBD1. This clonotype was sampled from an adult in good health. The sample here was peripheral blood, taken on day 0 of AZD1222 vaccination. CDR3: CASSEGQGATEAFF. In DNA, the CDR3 is TGTGCCAGCAGTGAAGGACAGGGGGCCACTGAAGCTTTCTTT.